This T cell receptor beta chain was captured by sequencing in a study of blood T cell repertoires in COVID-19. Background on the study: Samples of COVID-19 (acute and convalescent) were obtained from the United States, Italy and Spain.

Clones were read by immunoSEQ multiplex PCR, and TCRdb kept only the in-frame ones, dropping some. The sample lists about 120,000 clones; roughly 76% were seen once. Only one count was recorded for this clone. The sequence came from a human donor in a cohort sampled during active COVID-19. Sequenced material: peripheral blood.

CDR3 loop: CASSGGQGGNTIYF. In nucleotides, the CDR3 is TGTGCCAGCAGCGGGGGACAGGGAGGAAACACCATATATTTT. This chain joins TRBV9 and TRBJ1-3; 9 bases line up with TRBD1. Looked up from germline, CDR1 is SGDLS and CDR2 is YYNGEE. This CDR3 is 14 amino acids long. J lost 4 bases, V lost 3 bases, and 2 bases had no gene match.